These T cell receptor beta chains were read from a single sample in a study of blood T cell repertoires in COVID-19. This table comes from immunoSEQ multiplex PCR, and its TCRdb copy is limited to in-frame clones, with some not included. The table includes 150,000 to 200,000 clones, around 81% detected once. Sequencing was done on a sample of PBMCs or T cells enriched from blood (not recorded which). The receptors here all came from a man aged 35 to 55 who had recovered from COVID-19. CDR3s include the opening cysteine and the closing phenylalanine or tryptophan. The order of the fields is CDR3 length, D gene, J gene, V gene, clone size, CDR3 protein, CDR3 DNA. A D gene is named only where the DNA matches it firmly. The size of a clone is reported for some rows only, either as once, few or many, or as a class for expanded clones.

15	TRBD1	TRBJ2-1	TRBV19	.	CASSLTGEVVNEQFF	TGTGCCAGTAGTCTGACAGGGGAAGTGGTCAATGAGCAGTTCTTC
15	.	TRBJ1-5	TRBV6-5	once	CASSPHTTDNQPQHF	TGTGCCAGCAGTCCCCATACGACAGATAATCAGCCCCAGCATTTT
14	TRBD1	TRBJ2-5	TRBV2	.	CASSPGGHRETQYF	TGTGCCAGCAGTCCAGGGGGCCATCGAGAGACCCAGTACTTC
14	.	TRBJ1-2	TRBV4-1	.	CASSQVGRADGYTF	TGCGCCAGCAGCCAAGTGGGCAGGGCGGATGGCTACACCTTC
14	TRBD1	TRBJ1-1	TRBV2	.	CASKHEGAPTEAFF	TGTGCCAGCAAACATGAGGGGGCGCCCACTGAAGCTTTCTTT
13	.	TRBJ2-7	TRBV29-1	.	CSVEREPGNEQYF	TGCAGCGTTGAGAGGGAGCCGGGCAACGAGCAGTACTTC
12	.	TRBJ1-2	TRBV5-4	.	CASSSSNYGYTF	TGTGCCAGCAGCTCGAGTAACTATGGCTACACCTTC
16	.	TRBJ1-2	TRBV7-2	few	CASSLDQAGAGYGYTF	TGTGCCAGCAGCTTAGATCAGGCAGGGGCTGGCTATGGCTACACCTTC
15	TRBD1	TRBJ2-3	TRBV11-2	.	CASRWTGTSTDTQYF	TGTGCCAGCAGGTGGACAGGAACTAGCACAGATACGCAGTATTTT
15	.	TRBJ1-5	TRBV27	.	CASSSNHRVGQPQHF	TGTGCCAGCAGTTCCAACCACAGGGTGGGACAGCCCCAGCATTTT
15	.	TRBJ1-1	TRBV7-8	.	CASSQEELMNTEAFF	TGTGCCAGCAGCCAAGAGGAGCTTATGAACACTGAAGCTTTCTTT
19	.	TRBJ1-6	TRBV28	few	CASSLTARASYPYNSPLHF	TGTGCCAGCAGTTTGACTGCCAGGGCCTCATATCCCTATAATTCACCCCTCCACTTT
15	.	TRBJ1-3	TRBV27	.	CASSLFYSSGNTIYF	TGTGCCAGCAGTTTATTCTACAGCTCTGGAAACACCATATATTTT
13	TRBD2	TRBJ2-1	TRBV10-3	.	CAVQAGGHNEQFF	TGTGCCGTACAAGCGGGGGGGCACAATGAGCAGTTCTTC
14	TRBD1	TRBJ1-2	TRBV11-2	.	CASSSLGQPYGYTF	TGTGCCAGCAGTTCGCTGGGACAGCCCTATGGCTACACCTTC
15	.	TRBJ2-3	TRBV19	few	CASSIGGAWTDTQYF	TGTGCCAGTAGTATAGGGGGCGCATGGACAGATACGCAGTATTTT
15	.	TRBJ1-1	TRBV4-1	.	CASSQVPGRATEAFF	TGCGCCAGCAGCCAAGTTCCGGGAAGGGCCACTGAAGCTTTCTTT
16	.	TRBJ1-4	TRBV18	.	CASSPPRQNTPQGLFF	TGTGCCAGCTCACCACCGCGCCAGAATACCCCCCAGGGGCTGTTTTTT
15	.	TRBJ2-2	TRBV6-6	few	CASSYGQVNTGELFF	TGTGCCAGCAGTTACGGGCAGGTTAACACCGGGGAGCTGTTTTTT
16	.	TRBJ1-6	TRBV4-2	.	CASSQGDRANNSPLHF	TGTGCCAGCAGCCAGGGTGACAGAGCCAATAATTCACCCCTCCACTTT
12	.	TRBJ1-6	TRBV28	.	CASSETGSPLHF	TGTGCCAGCAGTGAGACGGGTTCACCCCTCCACTTT
15	TRBD1	TRBJ1-2	TRBV5-4	.	CASSLGTGVARGYTF	TGTGCCAGCAGCTTGGGGACAGGAGTCGCACGCGGCTACACCTTC
16	.	TRBJ2-7	TRBV6-1	.	CASSAPKGHLAYEQYF	TGTGCCAGCAGTGCCCCAAAGGGACACCTAGCCTACGAGCAGTACTTC
19	.	TRBJ2-1	TRBV24-1	.	CATSDPLARTGGSYNEQFF	TGTGCCACCAGTGACCCCCTGGCCAGGACCGGAGGCTCCTACAATGAGCAGTTCTTC
16	TRBD1	TRBJ1-2	TRBV6-1	.	CASSERTGAQDYGYTF	TGTGCCAGCAGTGAAAGGACAGGGGCCCAGGACTATGGCTACACCTTC
14	.	TRBJ1-6	TRBV9	.	CASSVTGYNSPLHF	TGTGCCAGCAGCGTAACAGGGTATAATTCACCCCTCCACTTT
15	.	TRBJ1-1	TRBV30	.	CAWSAYLGDPRGAFF	TGTGCCTGGAGTGCTTACCTTGGGGACCCGAGGGGGGCTTTCTTT
12	TRBD1	TRBJ1-2	TRBV30	once	CAWKGTGNGYTF	TGTGCCTGGAAGGGGACAGGGAATGGCTACACCTTC
11	.	TRBJ2-1	TRBV10-3	.	CAILDSGEQFF	TGTGCCATTCTCGACTCCGGTGAGCAGTTCTTC
12	.	TRBJ2-4	TRBV29-1	.	CSVEVSLNIQYF	TGCAGCGTTGAAGTTTCCCTTAACATTCAGTACTTC
16	.	TRBJ2-1	TRBV10-1	.	CASSEIPIILGGEQFF	TGCGCCAGCAGTGAGATCCCCATCATCCTAGGGGGTGAGCAGTTCTTC
15	.	TRBJ1-1	TRBV7-9	few	CASSLSGVGNTEAFF	TGTGCCAGCAGCTTAAGCGGGGTTGGGAACACTGAAGCTTTCTTT
12	.	TRBJ1-4	TRBV18	once	CASSRDSEKLFF	TGTGCCAGCTCCCGAGACAGTGAAAAACTGTTTTTT
13	TRBD1	TRBJ2-7	TRBV11-3	.	CASSSGTDYEQYF	TGTGCCAGCAGCTCCGGGACAGATTACGAGCAGTACTTC
14	.	TRBJ1-1	TRBV5-8	.	CASSLWATHPGAFF	TGTGCCAGCAGCTTATGGGCCACCCACCCTGGGGCTTTCTTT
14	.	TRBJ2-1	TRBV10-3	.	CAISGEGVYNEQFF	TGTGCCATCAGCGGCGAAGGGGTCTACAATGAGCAGTTCTTC
14	.	TRBJ1-1	TRBV4-3	.	CASSQEPGGTEAFF	TGCGCCAGCAGCCAAGAACCGGGGGGGACTGAAGCTTTCTTT
13	.	TRBJ1-2	TRBV6-5	.	CASSYSRGVGYTF	TGTGCCAGCAGTTACTCTCGGGGGGTCGGCTACACCTTC
15	.	TRBJ1-5	TRBV28	few	CASSPSRGAAQPQHF	TGTGCCAGCAGTCCCTCCCGGGGGGCAGCTCAGCCCCAGCATTTT
15	TRBD2	TRBJ2-1	TRBV4-3	.	CASSQVSAGNNEQFF	TGCGCCAGCAGCCAAGTGTCAGCGGGAAACAATGAGCAGTTCTTC
15	.	TRBJ2-7	TRBV7-6	.	CASSLAQGGAYEQYF	TGTGCCAGCAGCTTAGCCCAGGGAGGCGCCTACGAGCAGTACTTC
16	.	TRBJ1-1	TRBV6-2/TRBV6-3	.	CASSFSPDRVERRAFF	TGTGCCAGCAGTTTCTCCCCCGATCGGGTCGAGCGAAGGGCTTTCTTT
13	.	TRBJ1-2	TRBV7-9	.	CASSPGQPYGYTF	TGTGCCAGCAGCCCTGGACAGCCCTATGGCTACACCTTC
12	.	TRBJ2-7	TRBV29-1	.	CSVEGAGYEQYF	TGCAGCGTTGAAGGTGCAGGGTACGAGCAGTACTTC
15	TRBD1	TRBJ1-1	TRBV30	.	CAWRDDRGEGTEAFF	TGTGCCTGGAGGGATGACAGGGGTGAAGGAACTGAAGCTTTCTTT
15	TRBD1	TRBJ1-3	TRBV6-5	.	CASRSTGGSGNTIYF	TGTGCCAGCAGATCGACAGGGGGCTCTGGAAACACCATATATTTT
16	.	TRBJ1-6	TRBV2	few	CASSYTSGTSNSPLHF	TGTGCCAGCAGTTATACCAGCGGGACATCAAATTCACCCCTCCACTTT
16	.	TRBJ2-1	TRBV9	once	CASSAFGTSLDNEQFF	TGTGCCAGCAGCGCGTTCGGGACTTCCCTGGATAATGAGCAGTTCTTC
16	.	TRBJ2-5	TRBV5-5	.	CASSLGPTPGQETQYF	TGTGCCAGCAGCTTGGGACCCACCCCGGGCCAAGAGACCCAGTACTTC
15	TRBD2	TRBJ2-3	TRBV15	.	CATTSLLRGEDTQYF	TGTGCCACCACCAGTTTGTTGCGGGGGGAAGATACGCAGTATTTT
17	TRBD1	TRBJ1-2	TRBV16	.	CASSQSSVGTGGYGYTF	TGTGCCAGCAGCCAATCCTCCGTCGGGACAGGGGGATATGGCTACACCTTC
15	TRBD1	TRBJ1-1	TRBV27	.	CASRRLGTGNTEAFF	TGTGCCAGCAGGCGGCTCGGGACAGGGAACACTGAAGCTTTCTTT
16	.	TRBJ1-6	TRBV28	.	CASSLWSGGQDSPLHF	TGTGCCAGCAGTTTATGGTCGGGGGGCCAAGATTCACCCCTCCACTTT
15	.	TRBJ1-2	TRBV19	once	CASSIGFFRDKAYTF	TGTGCCAGTAGTATAGGTTTCTTTCGAGACAAGGCCTACACCTTC
12	.	TRBJ1-1	TRBV10-3	.	CAISRGREKAFF	TGTGCCATCAGTAGGGGCAGGGAAAAAGCTTTCTTT